The clone carrying this T cell receptor beta chain was counted many times. Antigen specificity is unknown. All patients were treatment-naive before thyroid surgery. The data were obtained in a study of metastatic and nonmetastatic thyroid tumors. Across the study: The comparison covered peripheral blood and tumor or nodule tissue in malignant and benign thyroid patients.

Points from the study as a whole: When malignant thyroid tumors were compared with benign nodules, TCR beta diversity was reportedly significantly higher in the malignant tumors. This held in both blood and tumor samples.

Authors' processing steps: Across clinicopathological groups, CDR3 differences served as the basis for building a distant-metastasis classifier for papillary thyroid cancer. TCRdb reassembled clones from the PCR reads with MiXCR. What appears here as the V and J calls and clone size reflects TCRdb's work, not the paper's. This repertoire shows 30,000 or so clones, around 7.4% found once; its top ten account for 43%. Trimming shortened V by 6 bases and J by 8 bases, and 13 bases separated the two germline ends. Germline lookup yields CDR1 DFQATT and CDR2 SNEGSKA (reference sequence). The CDR3 is made up of 11 amino acids.

The clonotype was recovered from a female donor with papillary thyroid cancer or a benign thyroid nodule (not recorded which). Some clones in this sample may be carry-over from other donors' samples. The chain carries TRBV20-1 and TRBJ1-2, with D perhaps matching TRBD1 (5 bases). Source material: blood. The CDR3 loop is CSARLGEGYTF. For the CDR3, the DNA is TGCAGTGCAAGGCTGGGGGAAGGCTACACCTTC.